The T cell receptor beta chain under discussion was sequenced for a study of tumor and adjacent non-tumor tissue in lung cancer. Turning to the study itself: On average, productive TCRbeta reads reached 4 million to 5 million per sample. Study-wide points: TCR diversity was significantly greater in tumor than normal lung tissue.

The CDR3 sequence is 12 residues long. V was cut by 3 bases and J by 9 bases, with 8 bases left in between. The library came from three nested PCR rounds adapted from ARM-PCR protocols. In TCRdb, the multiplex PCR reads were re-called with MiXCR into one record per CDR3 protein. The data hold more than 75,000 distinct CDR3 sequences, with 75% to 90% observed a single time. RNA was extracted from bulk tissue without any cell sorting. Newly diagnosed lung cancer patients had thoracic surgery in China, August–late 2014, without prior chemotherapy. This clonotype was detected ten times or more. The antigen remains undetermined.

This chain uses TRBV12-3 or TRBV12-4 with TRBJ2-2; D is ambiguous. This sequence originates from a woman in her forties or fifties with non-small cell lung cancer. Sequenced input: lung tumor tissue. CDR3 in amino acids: CASSFNRWELFF. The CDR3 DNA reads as TGTGCCAGCAGTTTTAATAGGTGGGAGCTGTTTTTT.